Below, one T cell receptor (beta chain) is given with its context. As yet, its antigen is unknown. A much larger clone sits a single nucleotide away, making a read error possible. In this CDR3 the conserved last residue, phenylalanine or tryptophan, is missing, so a read error is likely. This record comes from a study of T cells in Graves' hyperthyroidism and ophthalmopathy. On the study more broadly: It was at initial diagnosis, before any treatment, that peripheral blood was collected. Overall study findings and caveats: In the blood, most expanded thyroid clonotypes above 0.001 appeared as well.

The CDR3 spans 13 residues. The ends were cut back, 5 bases at V and 0 bases at J, with 7 bases in the middle. In germline, CDR1 is PRHDT, CDR2 FYEKMQ (reference sequence). TCR beta CDR3 regions were amplified from RNA. First-round RT-PCR targeting the TCR CDR3 was performed with the HTBI primer set. TCRdb recomputed calls from the multiplex PCR reads with MiXCR, one row per CDR3 protein. The sample holds more than 300,000 distinct CDR3 sequences, about a fifth seen once. Disease lasting under 3 months, a NOSPECS grade of at least 4, and a Clinical Activity Score of at least 3 were features of the ophthalmopathy patients. Researchers barred patients who had uncontrolled infection, other autoimmune disease, pregnancy or lactation.

Sequencing used blood. The clonotype was recovered from a young man with Graves' ophthalmopathy. The chain has TRBV13 and TRBJ2-5; D not certain. CDR3 loop: CASSHAYQETQYS. CDR3 bases: TGTGCCAGCAGCCACGCGTACCAAGAGACCCAGTACTCC.